This TCR beta chain stems from a study of monozygotic twins with inflammatory bowel disease. A word on this clonotype: Its cognate antigen is unknown.

The germline CDR1 and CDR2 sequences are SGHAT and FQNNGV. This CDR3 comprises 15 residues. Study conclusions and caveats: Possibly reflecting limited power, no difference in repertoire similarity was found between concordant and discordant twins.

Molecular identifiers with 6-nucleotide sample barcodes were added during cDNA synthesis via template switching. TCRdb reprocessed the 5' RACE reads; each CDR3 protein has one entry and no DNA is given. Found here are approximately 400,000 distinct CDR3 sequences; the top ten clones hold 2.5% to 3%. V is TRBV11-2 and J is TRBJ2-4; lacking DNA, the TRBD1 call made by TCRdb goes unchecked. Sequencing was done on a sample of blood. The receptor was derived from a human donor with ulcerative colitis or Crohn's disease, or a healthy co-twin of an affected twin (not recorded which). CDR3 in amino acids: CASSLEVIGADIQYF.